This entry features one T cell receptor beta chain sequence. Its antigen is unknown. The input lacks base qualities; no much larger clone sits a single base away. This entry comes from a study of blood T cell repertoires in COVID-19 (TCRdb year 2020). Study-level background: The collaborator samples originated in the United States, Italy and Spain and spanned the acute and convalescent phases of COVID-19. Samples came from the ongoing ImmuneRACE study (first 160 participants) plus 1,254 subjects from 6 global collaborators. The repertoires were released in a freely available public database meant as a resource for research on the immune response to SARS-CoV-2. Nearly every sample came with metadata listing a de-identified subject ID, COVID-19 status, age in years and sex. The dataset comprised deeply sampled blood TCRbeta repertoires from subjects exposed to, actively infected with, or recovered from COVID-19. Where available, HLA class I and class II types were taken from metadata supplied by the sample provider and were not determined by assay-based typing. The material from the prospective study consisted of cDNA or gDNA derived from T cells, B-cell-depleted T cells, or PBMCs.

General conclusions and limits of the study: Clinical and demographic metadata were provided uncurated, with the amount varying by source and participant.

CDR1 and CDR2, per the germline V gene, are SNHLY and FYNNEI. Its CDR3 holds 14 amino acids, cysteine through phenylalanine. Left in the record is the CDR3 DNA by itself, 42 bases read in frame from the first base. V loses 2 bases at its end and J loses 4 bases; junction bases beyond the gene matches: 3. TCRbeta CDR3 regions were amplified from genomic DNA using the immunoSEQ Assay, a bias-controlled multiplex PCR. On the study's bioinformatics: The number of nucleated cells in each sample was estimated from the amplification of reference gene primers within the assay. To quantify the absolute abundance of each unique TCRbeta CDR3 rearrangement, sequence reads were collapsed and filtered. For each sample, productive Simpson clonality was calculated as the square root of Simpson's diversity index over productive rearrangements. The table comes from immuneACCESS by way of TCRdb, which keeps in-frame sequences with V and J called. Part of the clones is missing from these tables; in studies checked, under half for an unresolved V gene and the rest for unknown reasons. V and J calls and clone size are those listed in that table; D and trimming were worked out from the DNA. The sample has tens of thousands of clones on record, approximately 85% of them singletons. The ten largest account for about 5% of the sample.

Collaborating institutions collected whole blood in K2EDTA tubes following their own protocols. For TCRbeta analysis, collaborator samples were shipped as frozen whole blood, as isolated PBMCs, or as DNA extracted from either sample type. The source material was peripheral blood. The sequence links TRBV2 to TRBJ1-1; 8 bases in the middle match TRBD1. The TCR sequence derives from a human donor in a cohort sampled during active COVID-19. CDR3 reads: CASSESGGLTEAFF. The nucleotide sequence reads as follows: TGTGCCAGCAGTGAATCAGGGGGCCTCACTGAAGCTTTCTTT.